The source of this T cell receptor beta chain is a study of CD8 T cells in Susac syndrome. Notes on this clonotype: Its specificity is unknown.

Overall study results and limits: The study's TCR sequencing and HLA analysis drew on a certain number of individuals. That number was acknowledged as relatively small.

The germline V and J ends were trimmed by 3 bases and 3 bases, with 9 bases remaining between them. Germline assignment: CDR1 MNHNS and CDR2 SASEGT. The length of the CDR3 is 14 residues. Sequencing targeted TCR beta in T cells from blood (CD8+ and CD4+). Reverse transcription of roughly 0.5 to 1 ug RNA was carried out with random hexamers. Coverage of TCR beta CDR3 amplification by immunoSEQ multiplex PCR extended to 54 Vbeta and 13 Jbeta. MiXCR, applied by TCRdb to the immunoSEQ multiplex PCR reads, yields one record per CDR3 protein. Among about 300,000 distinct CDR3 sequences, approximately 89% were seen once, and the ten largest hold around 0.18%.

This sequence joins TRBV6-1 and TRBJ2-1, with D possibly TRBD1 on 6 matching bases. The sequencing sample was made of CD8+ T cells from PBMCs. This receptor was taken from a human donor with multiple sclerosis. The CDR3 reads CASSESRGYNEQFF. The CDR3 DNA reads TGTGCCAGCAGTGAGTCCAGGGGCTACAATGAGCAGTTCTTC.